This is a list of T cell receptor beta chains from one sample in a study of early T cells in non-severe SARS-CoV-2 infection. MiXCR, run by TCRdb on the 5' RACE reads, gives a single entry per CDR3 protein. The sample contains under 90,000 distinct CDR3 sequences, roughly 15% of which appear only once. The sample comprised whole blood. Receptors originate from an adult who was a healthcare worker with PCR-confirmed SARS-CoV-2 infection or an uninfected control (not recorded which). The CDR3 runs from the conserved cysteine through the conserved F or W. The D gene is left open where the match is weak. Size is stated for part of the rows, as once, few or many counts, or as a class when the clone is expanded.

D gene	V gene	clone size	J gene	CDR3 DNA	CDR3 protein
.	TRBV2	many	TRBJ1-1	TGTGCCAGCAGTGAAGTAAGTCTAGGGCCCGGCGCTTTCTTT	CASSEVSLGPGAFF
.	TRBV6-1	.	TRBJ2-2	TGTCCCAGCAGTGACGAAACCAGGGGTCCCGCCGGGGAGCTGTTTTTT	CPSSDETRGPAGELFF
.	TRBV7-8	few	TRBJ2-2	TGTGCCAGCAGCTCCCCCGCGAACACCGGGGAGCTGTTTTTT	CASSSPANTGELFF
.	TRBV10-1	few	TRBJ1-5	TGCGCCAGCAGTGAGTCGAGGAGCGGGCAGCCCCAGCATTTT	CASSESRSGQPQHF
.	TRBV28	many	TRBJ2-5	TGTGCCAGCACCGCACAAGAGACCCAGTACTTC	CASTAQETQYF
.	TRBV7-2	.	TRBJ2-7	TGTGCCAGCAGCTTAGTTCAGGGGCCCTCCTACGAGCAGTACTTC	CASSLVQGPSYEQYF
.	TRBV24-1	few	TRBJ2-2	TGTGCCACCAGTGATACAGCGAACACCGGGGAGCTGTTTTTT	CATSDTANTGELFF
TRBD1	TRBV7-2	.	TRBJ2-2	TGTGCCAGCAGCTTCAGACAGGGTACTAACGGGGAGCTGTTTTTT	CASSFRQGTNGELFF
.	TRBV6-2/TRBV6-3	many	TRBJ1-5	TGTGCCAGCAGTTTTAGAGATAGCAATCAGCCCCAGCATTTT	CASSFRDSNQPQHF
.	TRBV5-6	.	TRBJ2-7	TGTGCCAGCAGCTTTCCAGGAAAGTCTCTCGAGCAGTACTTC	CASSFPGKSLEQYF
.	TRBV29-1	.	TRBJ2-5	TGCAGCGTGGACGGAGGCCGTCAAGAGACCCAGTACTTC	CSVDGGRQETQYF
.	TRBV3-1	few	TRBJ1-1	TGTGCCAGCAGGCCTTCGGACAGAGACACTGAAGCTTTCTTT	CASRPSDRDTEAFF
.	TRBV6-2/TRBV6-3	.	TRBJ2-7	TGTGCCAGCAGCGCCGGACTCTGGGAGCAGTACTTC	CASSAGLWEQYF
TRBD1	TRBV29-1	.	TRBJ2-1	TGCAGCGTTGGGGGCGGGACAGGGACGTTTGAGCAGTTCTTC	CSVGGGTGTFEQFF
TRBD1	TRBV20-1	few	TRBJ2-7	TGCAGTGCTAGTCCCCTGACAGGGATGGGAACCTACGAGCAGTACTTC	CSASPLTGMGTYEQYF
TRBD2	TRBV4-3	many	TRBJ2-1	TGCGCCAGCAGCCAAGCTAGCGGGGGGTGGAGTAATGAGCAGTTCTTC	CASSQASGGWSNEQFF
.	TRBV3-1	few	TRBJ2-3	TGTGCCAGCAGCCAACGGGACGGGGATACGCAGTATTTT	CASSQRDGDTQYF
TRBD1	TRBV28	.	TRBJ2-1	TGTGCCAGCAGGTTACCGGGACAGGGGCCTTACAATGAGCAGTTCTTC	CASRLPGQGPYNEQFF
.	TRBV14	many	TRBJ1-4	TGTGCCAGCAGCCAAGCCCCGGTTCAGCTGTTTTTT	CASSQAPVQLFF
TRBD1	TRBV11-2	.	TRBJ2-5	TGTGCCAGCACAAGGGACAGCCAAGAGACCCAGTACTTC	CASTRDSQETQYF
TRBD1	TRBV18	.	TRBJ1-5	TGTGCCAGCTCACCCAATGCCTGGACAGGGCATCAGCCCCAGCATTTT	CASSPNAWTGHQPQHF
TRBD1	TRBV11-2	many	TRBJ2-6	TGTGCCAGCAGCCGGGTTGGGACAGCCTCTGGGGCCAACGTCCTGACTTTC	CASSRVGTASGANVLTF
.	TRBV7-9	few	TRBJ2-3	TGTGCCAGCAGAAACCCCGGAGTCGATACGCAGTATTTT	CASRNPGVDTQYF
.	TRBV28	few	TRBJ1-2	TGTGCCAGCACAGGGAATGGCTACACCTTC	CASTGNGYTF
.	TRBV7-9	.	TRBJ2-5	TGTGCCAGCAGCTTACAGGACGGCCAAGAGACCCAGTACTTC	CASSLQDGQETQYF
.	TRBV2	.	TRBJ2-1	TGTGCCAGCATCGACGAGCGGGCTGGCAATGAGCAGTTCTTC	CASIDERAGNEQFF
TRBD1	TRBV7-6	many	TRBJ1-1	TGTGCCAGCAGCGATTCAGGGAGGGGGCTGAACACTGAAGCTTTCTTT	CASSDSGRGLNTEAFF
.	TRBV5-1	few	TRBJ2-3	TGCGCCAGCAGCTTGGATGTGGGCGCCCGCACAGATACGCAGTATTTT	CASSLDVGARTDTQYF
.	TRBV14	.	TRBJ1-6	TGTGCCAGCAGCGTCGGCTGGGATTCACCCCTCCACTTT	CASSVGWDSPLHF
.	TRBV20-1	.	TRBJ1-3	TGCAGTGCTAGACACCGGGGAGACACCATATATTTT	CSARHRGDTIYF
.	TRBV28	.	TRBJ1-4	TGTGCCAGCAGTCCCCCAGGGGACGCAGGAAAACTGTTTTTT	CASSPPGDAGKLFF
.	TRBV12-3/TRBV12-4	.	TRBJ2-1	TGTGCCAGCAGTTTGAGGAGCTTAGGGGCCCAGTTCTTC	CASSLRSLGAQFF
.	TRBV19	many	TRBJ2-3	TGTGCCAGTATGTGGGCAGATACGCAGTATTTT	CASMWADTQYF
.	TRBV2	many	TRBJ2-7	TGTGCCGGCGTAGGGGGTCACGAGCAGTACTTC	CAGVGGHEQYF
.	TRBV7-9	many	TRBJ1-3	TGTGCCAGCAGCCTAAGGCCCGGGCTATCCGAGGGAAACACCATATATTTT	CASSLRPGLSEGNTIYF
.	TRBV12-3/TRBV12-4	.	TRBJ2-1	TGTGCCTGCAGTCCCTCTCTGGACAATGAGCAGTTCTTC	CACSPSLDNEQFF
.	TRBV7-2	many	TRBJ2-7	TGTGCCAGCAGCTTAGCGGGTTTGTCAGGGGACTTCTACGAGCAGTACTTC	CASSLAGLSGDFYEQYF
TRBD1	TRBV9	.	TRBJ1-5	TGTGCCAGCAGCGTAGGGACAGGGTTGGGTCAGCCCCAGCATTTT	CASSVGTGLGQPQHF
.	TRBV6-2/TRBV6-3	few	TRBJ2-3	TGTGCCAGCAGTTACTCGACGAACACAGATACGCAGTATTTT	CASSYSTNTDTQYF
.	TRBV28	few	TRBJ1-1	TGTGCCAGCAGTCCCCCCGGACTTAGGCACACTGAAGCTTTCTTT	CASSPPGLRHTEAFF
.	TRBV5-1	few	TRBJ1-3	TGCGCCAGCAGCTTGGTGTCAGGGTCGGAAAACACCATATATTTT	CASSLVSGSENTIYF
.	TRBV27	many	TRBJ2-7	TGTGCCAGCAGTTCGACTTATTACGAGCAGTACTTC	CASSSTYYEQYF
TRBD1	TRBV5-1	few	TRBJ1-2	TGCGCCAGCAGCCTAATGGAGGGGGCAAACTATGGCTACACCTTC	CASSLMEGANYGYTF
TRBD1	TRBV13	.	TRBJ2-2	TGTGCCAGCAGCTCCGGGACAGGAATTGGGAACACCGGGGAGCTGTTTTTT	CASSSGTGIGNTGELFF
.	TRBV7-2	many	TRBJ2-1	TGTGCCAGCAGCTTAGGGCCCGTTGCTCAGCAGTTCTTC	CASSLGPVAQQFF